This T cell receptor beta chain was recovered during a study of tumor and adjacent non-tumor tissue in lung cancer. Findings and limits, study-wide: Significantly higher TCR diversity was found in tumor than normal lung.

This clonotype occurred many times. Its antigen is unknown. The library came from three nested PCR rounds adapted from ARM-PCR protocols. TCRdb itself ran the multiplex PCR reads through MiXCR, one entry per CDR3 protein. The sample has roughly 140,000 distinct CDR3 sequences, around 65% seen once. This sample's RNA came from whole unsorted tissue. Chemotherapy-naive patients with new lung cancer underwent thoracic surgery in China, August–November 2014. The TCR sequence derives from a man aged 60 to 69 with small cell lung cancer. The sample consisted of lung tumor tissue.

The CDR3 DNA reads as TGTGCCAGCACTAAGAGAGGGACTAGCGGGTACAATGAGCAGTTCTTC. Protein product: CASTKRGTSGYNEQFF. V and J are TRBV6-5 and TRBJ2-1; 12 bases match TRBD2. The length of the CDR3 is 16 residues. Trimming took 7 bases from V and 4 from J; bases not matched to a gene: 8. The V gene's germline CDR1 is MNHEY and CDR2 SVGAGI.